The following is a T cell receptor (beta chain) sequence with its context. Its cognate antigen is unknown. CDR3 size: 14 residues. J gave up 1 base and V 6 bases, and 5 bases lay outside the gene matches. The germline V gene has CDR1 ENHRY and CDR2 SYGVKD. The sample belongs to a study of blood T cells in healthy people across ages. Whole-study results and caveats: Unknown donor CMV status possibly confounded expanded clonotype changes.

It was with a sample-barcoded 5' primer and a J-beta primer mix that a second PCR of roughly 7 to 11 cycles was run. MiXCR was run by TCRdb on the 5' RACE reads, yielding one entry per CDR3 protein. The table records around 1,000,000 distinct CDR3 sequences, approximately 25% of them present only once. This sample was also put to use in a study of T cells of mothers and their children.

The receptor's source is a girl between 2 and 10 years old in good health. The sequencing input was blood. The J gene is TRBJ2-5, the V gene TRBV10-3; TRBD2 aligns across 7 bases. Here the CDR3 DNA reads TGTGCCATCAGCTCAGGGACTACCCAAGAGACCCAGTACTTC. It codes for CAISSGTTQETQYF.